The 20 T cell receptor beta chains reported below all come from one sample, sequenced in a study of blood T cells in healthy people across ages. For the second PCR, which ran for 7 to 11 cycles, a sample-barcoded 5' primer and a J-beta primer mix were used. TCRdb redid the calling of the 5' RACE reads with MiXCR, one entry per CDR3 protein. The sample holds about 1.4 million distinct CDR3 sequences, roughly 60% seen once. Sequencing was done on a sample of blood. The receptor source for this set is a man in his late teens or twenties in good health.

This chain connects TRBV24-1 to TRBJ2-5; D is perhaps TRBD2 (6 bases). The CDR3 is 13 amino acids. V was cut by 0 bases and J by 5 bases, with 6 bases left in between. CDR1 is KGHDR and CDR2 is SFDVKD in the germline V gene. CDR3 sequence reads: CATSDLRGETQYF. CDR3 coding DNA: TGTGCCACCAGTGATTTGCGGGGGGAGACCCAGTACTTC.

The rearrangement uses TRBV4-1 and TRBJ1-4; D is perhaps TRBD1 (5 bases). V lost 1 base and J 4 bases, leaving 10 bases between the germline ends. Germline V lookup: CDR1 MGHRA, CDR2 YSYEKL. The CDR3 has 15 residues. The CDR3 bases are TGCGCCAGCAGCCAAGTTGGGGGTAATAATGAAAAACTGTTTTTT. Translating it yields CASSQVGGNNEKLFF.

The chain is built from TRBV5-1 and TRBJ2-1, with 7 positions matching TRBD2. The J call is uncertain, as TRBJ2-7 better fits the DNA end. The CDR3 is 18 amino acids. Germline lookup yields CDR1 SGHRS and CDR2 YFSETQ. CDR3 bases: TGCGCCAGCAGCTTGAGGCGGGGAGGGTGGGATTCCTACAATGAGCAGTACTTC. Its protein is CASSLRRGGWDSYNEQYF.

The chain recombines TRBV15 with TRBJ1-1; no clear D gene. V lost 1 base to trimming and J lost 0 bases, with 9 bases between them. The CDR3 spans 15 residues. CDR1 is LNHNV, CDR2 YYDKDF, per germline (reference sequence). CDR3 amino acids: CATSRGGDMNTEAFF. DNA of the CDR3: TGTGCCACCAGCAGAGGAGGAGACATGAACACTGAAGCTTTCTTT. The full variable domain, with the rest looked up from reference TRBV15 and TRBJ1-1, is DAMVIQNPRYQVTQFGKPVTLSCSQTLNHNVMYWYQQKSSQAPKLLFHYYDKDFNNEADTPDNFQSRRPNTSFCFLDIRSPGLGDTAMYLCATSRGGDMNTEAFFGQGTRLTVV.

This chain links TRBV5-1 with TRBJ1-2; unclear D gene. This CDR3 is 14 amino acids long. Germline V gene lookup returns CDR1 SGHRS and CDR2 YFSETQ. Trimming removed 5 bases at V and 2 bases at J, with 13 bases between. The CDR3 protein is CASSPDGRNYGYTF. The DNA of the CDR3 is TGCGCCAGCAGTCCCGACGGACGGAACTATGGCTACACCTTC. The complete variable domain, with remaining parts taken from reference TRBV5-1 and TRBJ1-2, reads KAGVTQTPRYLIKTRGQQVTLSCSPISGHRSVSWYQQTPGQGLQFLFEYFSETQRNKGNFPGRFSGRQFSNSRSEMNVSTLELGDSALYLCASSPDGRNYGYTFGSGTRLTVV.

The chain is built from TRBV4-1 and TRBJ1-6; maybe TRBD1 (5 bases). The length of the CDR3 is 15 residues. Deletions cut 0 bases from V and 6 bases from J, with 9 bases between. From germline, CDR1 is MGHRA and CDR2 YSYEKL. The CDR3 is CASSQEPGRNSPLHF. CDR3 nucleotides: TGCGCCAGCAGCCAAGAACCAGGGCGTAATTCACCCCTCCACTTT.

The chain has TRBV6-2 or TRBV6-3 and TRBJ2-5; 7 bases match TRBD2. The CDR3 covers 15 residues. J was trimmed by 2 bases and V by 4 bases; bases with no gene match: 7. The germline V gene has CDR1 MNHEY and CDR2 SVGEGT. This CDR3 is CASSFRLAAQETQYF. For the CDR3, the DNA is TGTGCCAGCAGTTTCCGACTAGCCGCGCAAGAGACCCAGTACTTC.

The chain is built from TRBV27 and TRBJ1-6; no definite D call. In germline, CDR1 is MNHEY, CDR2 SMNVEV (reference sequence). This CDR3 has 14 amino acids. The V and J ends lost 4 bases and 10 bases respectively, with 14 bases between them. CDR3 DNA: TGTGCCAGCAGTTGGGTCCGGGCGGACTCACCCCTCCACTTT. Translation: CASSWVRADSPLHF.

CDR3 loop: CSVESDGTCEQYF. DNA of the CDR3: TGCAGCGTTGAGTCGGACGGAACCTGCGAGCAGTACTTC. The chain joins TRBV29-1 to TRBJ2-5; D is uncertain. TRBJ2-7 explains the end of the DNA better; the J call may be wrong. The CDR3 totals 13 residues. Germline CDR1 is SQVTM and CDR2 is ANQGSEA.

This chain uses TRBV20-1 with TRBJ1-6; no definite D call. Deletions cut 1 base from V and 8 bases from J, with 12 bases between. Germline CDR1 and CDR2: DFQATT and SNEGSKA (reference sequence). This CDR3 is 14 amino acids long. The CDR3 is CSARASRFDSPLHF. In DNA form, the CDR3 reads TGCAGTGCTAGAGCGAGCAGGTTTGATTCACCCCTCCACTTT.

The chain carries TRBV4-1 and TRBJ1-1; D is uncertain. Trimming stripped 3 bases from V and 0 bases from J, with 5 bases between. The CDR3 runs to 13 residues. The germline V gene encodes CDR1 MGHRA and CDR2 YSYEKL. The CDR3 here is CASSQIVNTEAFF. For the CDR3, the DNA is TGCGCCAGCAGCCAGATCGTGAACACTGAAGCTTTCTTT.

The CDR3 DNA reads as TGTGCCAGCAGCCTTCAGCGGGGCCGCTCCTACAATGAGCAGTTCTTC. This gives the protein CASSLQRGRSYNEQFF. J is TRBJ2-1 and V is TRBV6-5; 7 bases fit TRBD2. The CDR3 loop spans 16 amino acids. Germline CDR1 is MNHEY and CDR2 is SVGAGI. Unmatched junction bases numbered 8, after V lost 6 bases and J lost 0 bases.

The gene calls are TRBV11-2 and TRBJ2-4; D is unclear. The V end lost 5 bases, the J end lost 9 bases, and 17 bases lay between the germline ends. The germline V gene encodes CDR1 SGHAT and CDR2 FQNNGV. The CDR3 has 14 amino acids. Written as DNA, the CDR3 is TGTGCCAGCAGCGGAGAAGCACAGCAGCTCATTCAGTACTTC. Its translation is CASSGEAQQLIQYF.

At least ten counts were recorded for this clonotype. V gene TRBV29-1 combines with J gene TRBJ2-7; D is undetermined. Looked up from germline, CDR1 is SQVTM and CDR2 is ANQGSEA. V was trimmed by 4 bases and J by 6 bases, leaving 16 bases between them. This CDR3 comprises 13 residues. CDR3 amino acids: CSVVVDGLFEQYF. CDR3 DNA sequence: TGCAGCGTTGTGGTCGACGGGTTATTCGAGCAGTACTTC.

J is TRBJ2-3 and V is TRBV7-9, with a tentative D call TRBD1 (7 bases). CDR1 and CDR2 (germline): SEHNR, FQNEAQ (reference sequence). Trimming removed 5 bases from V and 2 bases from J, with 17 bases in between. The CDR3 sequence is 16 residues long. CDR3 sequence: CASSNTQGGSTDTQYF. CDR3 DNA sequence: TGTGCCAGCAGCAACACCCAGGGGGGTTCCACAGATACGCAGTATTTT. Together with reference TRBV7-9 and TRBJ2-3, the CDR3 gives the full variable domain: DTGVSQNPRHKITKRGQNVTFRCDPISEHNRLYWYRQTLGQGPEFLTYFQNEAQLEKSRLLSDRFSAERPKGSFSTLEIQRTEQGDSAMYLCASSNTQGGSTDTQYFGPGTRLTVL.

This chain uses TRBV2 with TRBJ2-5; D not resolved. The CDR3 runs to 14 residues. V shed 1 base and J shed 2 bases, with 8 bases lying between them. Germline assignment: CDR1 SNHLY and CDR2 FYNNEI. CDR3 nucleotide sequence: TGTGCCAGCAGTGAAGGGGCAGCGCAAGAGACCCAGTACTTC. Amino acid sequence: CASSEGAAQETQYF.

The chain has TRBV6-2 or TRBV6-3 and TRBJ1-5; no clear D gene. V was cut by 4 bases and J by 0 bases, with 7 bases left in between. The V gene's germline CDR1 is MNHEY and CDR2 SVGEGT. The CDR3 runs to 14 residues. The CDR3, as DNA: TGTGCCAGCAGTTGGGCGGGTAGCAATCAGCCCCAGCATTTT. It is translated as CASSWAGSNQPQHF.

V and J are TRBV20-1 and TRBJ2-1; 9 positions agree with TRBD2. The CDR3 sequence is 17 residues long. The germline CDR1 and CDR2 sequences are DFQATT and SNEGSKA (reference sequence). V gave up 0 bases and J gave up 7 bases; unmatched junction bases: 13. The CDR3: CSARERGRGTSYNEQFF. The CDR3 DNA reads as TGCAGTGCTAGAGAAAGGGGGAGAGGGACTAGCTATAATGAGCAGTTCTTC.

V usage is TRBV10-3 and J usage is TRBJ2-5; 9 bases are a match to TRBD1. The J call is in doubt because the DNA end fits TRBJ2-7 better. The CDR3 loop spans 15 amino acids. Germline assignment: CDR1 ENHRY and CDR2 SYGVKD. CDR3 coding DNA: TGTGCCAGCGCAACCGGGACAGGGAATTCCCACGAGCAGTACTTC. It codes for CASATGTGNSHEQYF.

The chain has TRBV6-1 and TRBJ2-1, with D possibly being TRBD1 (5 bases). The germline V and J ends were trimmed by 6 bases and 5 bases, with 11 bases remaining between them. The CDR3 covers 13 residues. Germline values: CDR1 MNHNS, CDR2 SASEGT. CDR3 coding DNA: TGTGCCAGCAGGCAGGGAAATAACAATGAGCAGTTCTTC. Protein product: CASRQGNNNEQFF.